One sample yielded the 15 T cell receptor beta chains listed below, sequenced in a study of T cells in localized non-small cell lung cancer. Sequenced by immunoSEQ multiplex PCR; TCRdb stores in-frame clones only, minus some. The sample carries roughly 35,000 clones, about 88% recorded once. Sequenced material: peripheral blood, taken before any cancer treatment. The receptors come from a woman aged 35 to 75 with stage I lung adenocarcinoma.

The chain carries TRBV19 and TRBJ1-2; D uncertain. Trimming shortened V by 1 base and J by 8 bases, and 8 bases separated the two germline ends. CDR1 is LNHDA, CDR2 SQIVND, per germline (reference sequence). The CDR3 covers 12 residues. The CDR3 DNA follows: TGTGCCAGTAGTATAGGGCCGGGGGGCTACACCTTC. Amino acids: CASSIGPGGYTF.

This CDR3 is CASSLDRTDLYEQYF. In DNA, the CDR3 is TGCGCCAGCAGCTTGGACAGGACCGACCTTTACGAGCAGTACTTC. The chain has TRBV5-1 and TRBJ2-7; the D gene is possibly TRBD1 (5 bases). Trimming pared 0 bases from V and 4 bases from J, leaving 14 bases between. The germline V gene encodes CDR1 SGHRS and CDR2 YFSETQ. CDR3 length: 15 amino acids.

This sequence joins TRBV29-1 and TRBJ1-2; D is ambiguous. The CDR3 totals 11 residues. Germline V gene data show CDR1 as SQVTM and CDR2 as ANQGSEA. The V end lost 4 bases, the J end lost 7 bases, and 10 bases lay between the germline ends. For the CDR3, the DNA is TGCAGCGTTGGTGTCCGGAGTGGCTACACCTTC. Translating gives CSVGVRSGYTF.

V is TRBV10-3 and J is TRBJ2-1; TRBD2 matches 8 bases. V lost 0 bases to trimming and J lost 7 bases; unmatched junction nucleotides: 11. Germline lookup yields CDR1 ENHRY and CDR2 SYGVKD. CDR3 size: 17 residues. The CDR3 nucleotides are TGTGCCATCAGTGAGTCAGGCGGGGGGCCCATAGGGAATGAGCAGTTCTTC. Amino acid sequence: CAISESGGGPIGNEQFF.

This sequence joins TRBV6-1 and TRBJ1-6; unclear D gene. The CDR3 is 16 residues long. Deletions cut 2 bases from V and 4 bases from J, with 12 bases between. Germline loops: CDR1 MNHNS, CDR2 SASEGT. Written as DNA, the CDR3 is TGTGCCAGCAGTGAAACGCCGCTTAATTATAATTCACCCCTCCACTTT. It yields the protein CASSETPLNYNSPLHF.

The chain has TRBV7-2 and TRBJ2-7; 9 bases fit TRBD2. CDR3 length: 16 amino acids. CDR1 and CDR2 (germline): SGHTA, FQGNSA. Losses at the gene ends were 3 bases for V and 4 bases for J; bases not matched to a gene: 10. The CDR3 loop is CASSLGIAGAGYEQYF. CDR3 DNA: TGTGCCAGCAGCTTGGGAATAGCGGGGGCCGGGTACGAGCAGTACTTC.

The chain uses TRBV4-3 and TRBJ2-7, with D tentatively TRBD1 (5 bases). Germline V lookup: CDR1 LGHNA, CDR2 YSLEER. V lost 0 bases, J lost 0 bases, and 12 bases lay in between. The CDR3 spans 16 residues. The CDR3 loop reads CASSQDAQGLSYEQYF. The CDR3 DNA follows: TGCGCCAGCAGCCAAGACGCCCAGGGCCTCTCCTACGAGCAGTACTTC.

The gene calls are TRBV10-3 and TRBJ1-1; tentatively, D is TRBD1 (6 bases). Germline lookup yields CDR1 ENHRY and CDR2 SYGVKD. CDR3 length: 15 residues. The germline V and J ends were trimmed by 3 bases and 3 bases, with 14 bases remaining between them. CDR3 bases: TGTGCCATCAGTGACCCAGGGGTAATGGACACTGAAGCTTTCTTT. Amino acids: CAISDPGVMDTEAFF.

This clone was counted only a few times. Within the sample, other DNA sequences also encode this same CDR3. V usage is TRBV5-6 and J usage is TRBJ1-1, with D unresolved. This CDR3 has 14 amino acids. Trimming stripped 0 bases from V and 0 bases from J, with 6 bases between. CDR1 and CDR2 (germline): SGHDT, YYEEEE. CDR3 loop: CASSLVRLNTEAFF. In DNA form, the CDR3 reads TGTGCCAGCAGCTTGGTACGTCTGAACACTGAAGCTTTCTTT.

The chain links TRBV4-2 to TRBJ2-1; D possibly corresponds to TRBD2 (6 bases). There are 17 residues in the CDR3. V was trimmed by 1 base and J by 0 bases, leaving 13 bases between them. Germline-derived CDR1 and CDR2 are LGHNA and YNFKEQ. The CDR3 DNA follows: TGTGCCAGCAGCCAAGTGGTTGGCGGGAACTCCTACAATGAGCAGTTCTTC. Amino acid sequence: CASSQVVGGNSYNEQFF.

The genes are TRBV4-1 and TRBJ2-5; TRBD1 matches 8 bases. This CDR3 contains 15 residues. V lost 2 bases, J lost 3 bases, and 5 bases stayed unmatched. The germline V gene encodes CDR1 MGHRA and CDR2 YSYEKL. The DNA for the CDR3 is TGCGCCAGCAGCCAACCGGACAGGGTGAAAGAGACCCAGTACTTC. Residues: CASSQPDRVKETQYF.

This chain connects TRBV10-1 to TRBJ1-1, with D maybe TRBD1 (5 bases). CDR1 and CDR2 from the germline V gene are WNHNN and SYGVQD (reference sequence). The length of the CDR3 is 15 residues. V was cut by 3 bases and J by 0 bases, with 11 bases left in between. CDR3 sequence (DNA): TGCGCCAGCAGTGAAAGGAGGGGAGTGAACACTGAAGCTTTCTTT. Its protein is CASSERRGVNTEAFF.

J is TRBJ1-2 and V is TRBV19, with 8 bases identical to TRBD1. CDR3 length: 15 amino acids. Looked up from germline, CDR1 is LNHDA and CDR2 is SQIVND (reference sequence). V shed 2 bases, J shed 7 bases, and the junction held 9 bases outside the gene matches. The CDR3 sequence: CASSIRGDRLRGYTF. DNA for the CDR3: TGTGCCAGTAGTATAAGGGGGGACAGGTTGCGTGGCTACACCTTC.

This chain connects TRBV29-1 to TRBJ1-1, with TRBD1 as a possible D gene (6 bases). The CDR3 length is 12 residues. Germline assignment: CDR1 SQVTM and CDR2 ANQGSEA. Trimming took 6 bases from V and 7 from J, leaving 15 bases between them. Here the CDR3 reads CSVARGGGEAFF. The CDR3 DNA follows: TGCAGCGTCGCCAGGGGAGGTGGTGAAGCTTTCTTT.

The chain recombines TRBV4-3 with TRBJ2-6; TRBD1 agrees at 7 bases. V was pared by 1 base and J by 0 bases, with 6 bases of the junction left unmatched. The CDR3 contains 18 residues. Germline V gives CDR1 LGHNA, CDR2 YSLEER. This CDR3 reads CASSQVRDSFSGANVLTF. In DNA, the CDR3 is TGCGCCAGCAGCCAAGTAAGGGACAGCTTCTCTGGGGCCAACGTCCTGACTTTC.